These 25 T cell receptor beta chains were all obtained from the same sample, sequenced in a study of regulatory T cells in long-lasting Graves disease. Construction of the TCR beta libraries employed iRepertoire HTBI primers in conjunction with Arm-PCR of CDR3 regions. TCRdb independently ran MiXCR on the multiplex PCR reads; one entry per CDR3 protein. The repertoire has fewer than 350,000 distinct CDR3 sequences, under 20% of them found once; the top ten carry about 38%. Noted time point: newly diagnosed GD, antithyroid drugs for less than 3 months. Scientists built the TCR library using RNA that was extracted from PBMCs. Here the sequenced sample was peripheral blood mononuclear cells (PBMCs), taken at new diagnosis, from a patient treated with antithyroid drugs. Receptors originate from a female donor with Graves disease.

This clonotype has ten or more counts. The rearrangement uses TRBV27 and TRBJ2-2, with 13 bases matching TRBD2. V was clipped by 5 bases and J by 7 bases; unmatched bases: 4. The CDR3 spans 15 residues. The V gene's germline CDR1 is MNHEY and CDR2 SMNVEV (reference sequence). In DNA form, the CDR3 reads TGTGCCAGCAGTCTACTAGCGGGAGGGGACGGGGAGCTGTTTTTT. This codes for CASSLLAGGDGELFF.

This clonotype was recorded many times. The rearrangement uses TRBV2 and TRBJ2-7; 7 bases agree with TRBD1. Per the germline V gene, CDR1 is SNHLY and CDR2 is FYNNEI. The CDR3 spans 13 residues. V lost 6 bases to trimming and J lost 3 bases; unmatched junction nucleotides: 5. DNA of the CDR3: TGTGCCAGCAGGAGAGACAGGGACTACGAGCAGTACTTC. It is translated as CASRRDRDYEQYF.

The chain recombines TRBV10-3 with TRBJ2-3; TRBD1 or TRBD2 may be the D gene (6 bases each). V was pared by 6 bases and J by 1 base, with 11 bases between. This CDR3 contains 14 residues. Germline CDR1 reads ENHRY; CDR2 reads SYGVKD. The CDR3 sequence is CAIRQEGGTDTQYF. Written as DNA, the CDR3 is TGTGCCATCAGGCAGGAGGGGGGCACAGATACGCAGTATTTT.

This clonotype has a count of ten or more. The chain combines TRBV2 with TRBJ1-5; a weak D match, TRBD1 (6 bases). V was cut by 5 bases and J by 0 bases, with 17 bases left in between. There are 17 residues in the CDR3. The germline CDR1 and CDR2 sequences are SNHLY and FYNNEI. The CDR3 is CASSYTSGAGSNQPQHF. CDR3 DNA: TGTGCCAGCAGTTACACCTCAGGGGCAGGTAGCAATCAGCCCCAGCATTTT.

In the case of this clonotype: Relative to the germline gene, one junction end is altered; a read error may explain this. The J gene is TRBJ2-5, the V gene TRBV24-1; TRBD1 might be the D (6 bases). The CDR3 is 16 residues long. The germline V gene encodes CDR1 KGHDR and CDR2 SFDVKD. CDR3 region: CATSVPRPTGGETRYF. CDR3 sequence (DNA): TGTGCCACCAGTGTACCCCGCCCGACAGGTGGAGAGACCCGGTACTTC.

This clonotype was observed at least ten times. This rearrangement joins TRBV20-1 to TRBJ1-4; D unresolved. Germline assignment: CDR1 DFQATT and CDR2 SNEGSKA (reference sequence). CDR3 size: 14 residues. The ends were cut back, 6 bases at V and 2 bases at J, with 13 bases in the middle. The CDR3 sequence is CSAPRPSTNEKLFF. The CDR3 nucleotides read TGCAGTGCGCCAAGACCTTCGACTAATGAAAAACTGTTTTTT.

This clonotype has only a few counts. The chain carries TRBV3-1 and TRBJ2-7; 9 bases line up with TRBD2. V was pared by 5 bases and J by 6 bases, with 14 bases of the junction left unmatched. CDR1 and CDR2 from the germline V gene are LGHDT and YNNKEL (reference sequence). This CDR3 has 16 amino acids. CDR3 region: CASSEMPGLAKREQYF. The CDR3, as DNA: TGTGCCAGCAGCGAAATGCCGGGACTAGCAAAGCGCGAGCAGTACTTC.

This clonotype has a count of ten or more. The chain carries TRBV29-1 and TRBJ2-7; D call uncertain. V was pared by 5 bases and J by 3 bases, with 14 bases between. The length of the CDR3 is 13 residues. Germline lookup yields CDR1 SQVTM and CDR2 ANQGSEA. The CDR3 region is CSVSVQSNYEQYF. In DNA form, the CDR3 reads TGCAGCGTTAGCGTGCAGTCAAACTACGAGCAGTACTTC.

Many counts were recorded for this clonotype. J is TRBJ2-1 and V is TRBV3-1; 11 positions agree with TRBD2. The V gene's germline CDR1 is LGHDT and CDR2 YNNKEL (reference sequence). The CDR3 sequence is 17 residues long. V dropped 6 bases and J dropped 10; count of bases not matched to a gene: 17. This chain's CDR3 is CASSIWKGTSGANEQFF. In DNA form, the CDR3 reads TGTGCCAGCAGTATTTGGAAGGGGACTAGCGGAGCCAACGAGCAGTTCTTC.

This clonotype was recorded at least ten times. The CDR3 sequence is CASSLGLYYEQYF. Written as DNA, the CDR3 is TGTGCCAGCAGTCTAGGACTCTACTACGAGCAGTACTTC. This rearrangement joins TRBV12-3 or TRBV12-4 to TRBJ2-7, with D possibly being TRBD2 (5 bases). The V and J ends lost 5 bases and 3 bases respectively, with 11 bases between them. The CDR3 consists of 13 residues.

About this clonotype itself: Given a much more abundant clone one base away, this may be a read error. V usage is TRBV30 and J usage is TRBJ1-1; a weak D match, TRBD1 (5 bases). Germline CDR1 reads GTSNPN; CDR2 reads SVGIG (reference sequence). V gave up 1 base and J gave up 1 base, with 13 bases separating them. There are 15 residues in the CDR3. Written as DNA, the CDR3 is TGTGCCTGGAGTGGGGGGGGATTTTCGAACACTGAAGCTTTCTTT. It yields the protein CAWSGGGFSNTEAFF.

Notes on this clonotype: Given a much more abundant clone one base away, this may be a read error. The chain carries TRBV11-2 and TRBJ2-6; TRBD1 aligns across 10 bases. The CDR3 has 20 residues. Germline CDR1 and CDR2: SGHAT and FQNNGV. This CDR3 is CAGSSLTGTGESSGANVLTF. The DNA of the CDR3 is TGTGCCGGCAGCTCCCTAACCGGGACAGGGGAAAGCTCTGGGGCCAACGTCCTGACTTTC.

This clonotype was seen at least ten times. The gene calls are TRBV27 and TRBJ2-3; TRBD2 is a possible D gene (5 bases). In germline, CDR1 is MNHEY, CDR2 SMNVEV (reference sequence). This CDR3 region has 13 residues. Trimming pared 5 bases from V and 5 bases from J, leaving 11 bases between. The CDR3 loop reads CASSMDGGDTQYF. As DNA, the CDR3 is TGTGCCAGCAGTATGGACGGAGGAGATACGCAGTATTTT.

With regard to this clonotype: It differs at one base from a far larger clone, so likely a read error. The conserved final phenylalanine or tryptophan is absent from the CDR3, which likely points to a read error. No DNA is shown, since the ends of the CDR3 on it are uncertain; the CDR3 is the one TCRdb lists. The chain employs TRBV7-8 and TRBJ2-3. The V gene's germline CDR1 is SGHVS and CDR2 FQNEAQ. The length of the CDR3 is 13 amino acids, counting both ends. The CDR3: CASSDETQETQYL.

This clonotype was counted ten times or more. V gene TRBV5-1 combines with J gene TRBJ2-2; D remains ambiguous. CDR1 and CDR2 from the germline V gene are SGHRS and YFSETQ. The ends were cut back, 4 bases at V and 7 bases at J, with 17 bases in the middle. The CDR3 has 15 amino acids. The CDR3 sequence is CASSPANQVVGELFF. The CDR3 DNA sequence: TGCGCCAGCAGCCCAGCCAATCAGGTAGTCGGGGAGCTGTTTTTT.

The sample holds one count of this clonotype. The rearrangement uses TRBV24-1 and TRBJ2-1, with 10 bases fitting TRBD2. J was trimmed by 9 bases and V by 5 bases; bases with no gene match: 9. CDR1 KGHDR and CDR2 SFDVKD come from the germline V gene. The CDR3 is 15 residues long. The CDR3 DNA reads TGTGCCACCAGTGGAGTAGCGGGAGGATTTGTTGAGCAGTTCTTC. Translation gives CATSGVAGGFVEQFF.

This clonotype occurred a few times. The CDR3 nucleotides read TGTGCCAGTAGTAAGCGGACAGCGTCGGACTATGGCTACACCTTC. It is translated as CASSKRTASDYGYTF. The chain has TRBV19 and TRBJ1-2; a weak D match, TRBD1 (6 bases). CDR1 LNHDA and CDR2 SQIVND come from the germline V gene (reference sequence). V was cut by 4 bases and J by 3 bases, with 15 bases left in between. This CDR3 region has 15 residues.

This clonotype has at least ten counts. The CDR3 loop is CSATRQVKDAEAFF. Here the CDR3 DNA reads TGCAGTGCTACCAGACAGGTGAAAGACGCTGAAGCTTTCTTT. The chain employs TRBV20-1 and TRBJ1-1, with D perhaps TRBD1 (6 bases). The CDR3 is made up of 14 amino acids. Germline lookup yields CDR1 DFQATT and CDR2 SNEGSKA (reference sequence). Trimming cost V 4 bases and J 6 bases, with 18 bases left between them.

This chain joins TRBV7-9 and TRBJ2-7; weak D call: TRBD2 (6 bases). The CDR3 is 15 residues long. Germline CDR1 SEHNR, CDR2 FQNEAQ (reference sequence). The V end lost 5 bases, the J end lost 3 bases, and 17 bases lay between the germline ends. CDR3 protein: CASSHGSQLLYEQYF. CDR3 sequence (DNA): TGTGCCAGCAGCCACGGGAGTCAGTTACTCTACGAGCAGTACTTC.

This clonotype was recorded at least ten times. The genes are TRBV11-3 and TRBJ1-1; D may be TRBD1 (6 bases). Per the germline V gene, CDR1 is SGHNT and CDR2 is YENEEA. Trimming took 3 bases from V and 6 from J, leaving 23 bases between them. The CDR3 length is 17 residues. In DNA, the CDR3 is TGTGCCAGCAGCTTTCGAACTGGGGGGGCGAAGGATCCTGAAGCTTTCTTT. Its translation is CASSFRTGGAKDPEAFF.

This clonotype was seen many times. This chain connects TRBV20-1 to TRBJ1-5, with 8 bases that match TRBD1. CDR3 length: 13 residues. With V trimmed by 6 bases and J by 7 bases, 8 bases remained unmatched. CDR1 DFQATT and CDR2 SNEGSKA come from the germline V gene (reference sequence). The CDR3 DNA is TGCAGTGCGTCGACAGGGGTTCGACAGCCCCAGCATTTT. Its protein is CSASTGVRQPQHF.

This clonotype was recorded many times. The chain has TRBV27 and TRBJ2-1; no clear D gene. V lost 5 bases, J lost 4 bases, and 18 bases lay in between. This CDR3 contains 16 residues. Per the germline V gene, CDR1 is MNHEY and CDR2 is SMNVEV (reference sequence). CDR3 loop: CASSPQSPSGYNEQFF. DNA for the CDR3: TGTGCCAGCAGTCCACAAAGCCCTTCCGGGTACAATGAGCAGTTCTTC.

The chain joins TRBV19 to TRBJ1-2; TRBD1 matches at 9 bases. Looked up from germline, CDR1 is LNHDA and CDR2 is SQIVND (reference sequence). The CDR3 totals 14 residues. V gave up 6 bases and J gave up 4 bases; unmatched junction bases: 6. CDR3: CASRGQGTGYGYTF. CDR3 nucleotides: TGTGCCAGTAGGGGACAGGGTACCGGCTATGGCTACACCTTC.

Concerning this clonotype: This sequence may be a read error, since a much larger clone differs from it by one base. The V and J genes are TRBV5-8 and TRBJ1-1; perhaps TRBD1 as D (5 bases). Germline V gene sequence: CDR1 SGHTS, CDR2 YDEGEE. V shed 10 bases and J shed 6 bases, with 10 bases lying between them. This CDR3 is built from 10 residues. CDR3 sequence (DNA): TGTGCCGCGGGGCGCCCTGAAGCTTTCTTT. Translating it yields CAAGRPEAFF. Using reference TRBV5-8 and TRBJ1-1 for the parts outside the CDR3, the full variable domain is EAGVTQSPTHLIKTRGQQATLRCSPISGHTSVYWYQQALGLGLQFLLWYDEGEERNRGNFPPRFSGRQFPNYSSELNVNALELEDSALYLCAAGRPEAFFGQGTRLTVV.

To note about this clonotype: A read error may explain this, as a much larger clone is one base away. The J gene is TRBJ2-5, the V gene TRBV11-2, with D possibly being TRBD1 or TRBD2 (6 bases each). The end of the DNA aligns better with TRBJ2-1, so the J call may be wrong. This CDR3 is built from 16 residues. From germline, CDR1 is SGHAT and CDR2 FQNNGV. CDR3 sequence (DNA): TGTGCCAGCAGCTTAAATCCTGGCCGGGGGCCAAGCGAGCAGTTCTTC. Translated: CASSLNPGRGPSEQFF.